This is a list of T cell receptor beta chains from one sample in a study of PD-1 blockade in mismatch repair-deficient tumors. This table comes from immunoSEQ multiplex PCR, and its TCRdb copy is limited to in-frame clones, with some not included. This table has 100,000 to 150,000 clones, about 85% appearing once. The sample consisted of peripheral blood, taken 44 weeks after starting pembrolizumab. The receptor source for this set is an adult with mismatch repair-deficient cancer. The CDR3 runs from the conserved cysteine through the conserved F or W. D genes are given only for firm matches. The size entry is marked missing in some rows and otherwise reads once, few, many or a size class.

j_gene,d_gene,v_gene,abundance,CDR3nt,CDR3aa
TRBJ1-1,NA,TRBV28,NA,TGTGCCAGCAGACGGGATTCGTCATCCTTAAAAGCTTTCTTT,CASRRDSSSLKAFF
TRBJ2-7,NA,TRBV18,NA,TGTGCCAGCTCACCTGGAGCCCCTTACTACGAGCAGTACTTC,CASSPGAPYYEQYF
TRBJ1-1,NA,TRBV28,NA,TGTGCCAGCAGTTATAGTCAGAGACTGAACACTGAAGCTTTCTTT,CASSYSQRLNTEAFF
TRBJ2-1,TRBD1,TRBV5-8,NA,TGTGCCAGCAGCTTAATGCAGGGGGCTGGCAATGAGCAGTTCTTC,CASSLMQGAGNEQFF
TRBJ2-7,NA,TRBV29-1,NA,TGCAGCGTCTCAGGGACCGCTATCATGGGCATCTACGAGCAGTACTTC,CSVSGTAIMGIYEQYF
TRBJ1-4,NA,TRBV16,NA,TGTGCCAGCAGCCTTAACGAAGGGGCAACTAATGAAAAACTGTTTTTT,CASSLNEGATNEKLFF
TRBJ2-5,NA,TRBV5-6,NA,TGTGCCAGCAGCGTCCAAGAGACCCAGTACTTC,CASSVQETQYF
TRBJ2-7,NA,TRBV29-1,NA,TGCAGCGTTGAGTTGTCGACGAGCTCCTACGAGCAGTACTTC,CSVELSTSSYEQYF
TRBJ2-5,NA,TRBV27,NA,TGTGCCAGCAGTTCGCGGCCGCAAGAGACCCAGTACTTC,CASSSRPQETQYF
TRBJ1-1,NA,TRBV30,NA,TGTGCCTTGGTGAACACTGAAGCTTTCTTT,CALVNTEAFF
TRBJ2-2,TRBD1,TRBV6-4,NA,TGTGCCAGCAGTGACTCCGGGACAGGGAACACCGGGGAGCTGTTTTTT,CASSDSGTGNTGELFF
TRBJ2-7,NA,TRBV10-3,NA,TGTGCCATCAGTGAAGGACTACCGAACTCCTACGAGCAGTACTTC,CAISEGLPNSYEQYF
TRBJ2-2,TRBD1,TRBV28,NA,TGTGCCAGCAGCGACCGGGACAGGGGGCTCGGAGGCACCGGGGAGCTGTTTTTT,CASSDRDRGLGGTGELFF
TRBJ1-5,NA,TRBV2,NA,TGTGCCAGCGATTTGGGGGGCGGCAATCAGCCCCAGCATTTT,CASDLGGGNQPQHF
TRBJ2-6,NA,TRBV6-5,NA,TGTGCCAGCAGTTACTCTCTCTACTCTGGGGCCAACGTCCTGACTTTC,CASSYSLYSGANVLTF
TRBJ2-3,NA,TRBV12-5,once,TGTGCTAGTGGTCCACCGGATGCGGCTAGCACAGATACGCAGTATTTT,CASGPPDAASTDTQYF
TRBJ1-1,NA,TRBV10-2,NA,TGCGCCAGCAGTGACCGGGGACGATTGAACACTGAAGCTTTCTTT,CASSDRGRLNTEAFF
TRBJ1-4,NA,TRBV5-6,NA,TGTGCCAGCAGCTTGGCCGGGCAGGGGCGGCGTGAAAAACTGTTTTTT,CASSLAGQGRREKLFF
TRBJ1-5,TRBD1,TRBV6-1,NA,TGTGCCAGCAGTGTAACAGGGGGCAATCAGCCCCAGCATTTT,CASSVTGGNQPQHF
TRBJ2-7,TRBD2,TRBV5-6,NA,TGTGCCAGCAGCGTAGCTCGGGCTAGCGGGTCCTACGAGCAGTACTTC,CASSVARASGSYEQYF
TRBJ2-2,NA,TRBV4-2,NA,TGTGCCAGCAGCCAAGAACAGGGTCCCGGGGAGCTGTTTTTT,CASSQEQGPGELFF
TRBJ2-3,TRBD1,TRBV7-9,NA,TGTGCCAGCAGCGTTAGTAGTATACGGGACAGGGAAACAGATACGCAGTATTTT,CASSVSSIRDRETDTQYF
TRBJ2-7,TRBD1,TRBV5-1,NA,TGCGCCAGCAGCGCCACAGGGGTCTACGAGCAGTACTTC,CASSATGVYEQYF
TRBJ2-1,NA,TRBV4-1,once,TGCGCCAGCAGCCAAGGTGAATCGGCGGTTCTGTTCTTC,CASSQGESAVLFF
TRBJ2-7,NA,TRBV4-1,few,TGCGCCAGCAGCCAAGCCTCTCTCTATGGACTCGTGTTC,CASSQASLYGLVF
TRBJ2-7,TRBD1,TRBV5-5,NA,TGTGCCAGCAAAATTACCGGGACAGAAGGAACCTACGAGCAGTACTTC,CASKITGTEGTYEQYF
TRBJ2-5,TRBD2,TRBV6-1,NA,TGTGCCAGCAGTGAACTAGCGGGAACGTCGGAGACCCAGTACTTC,CASSELAGTSETQYF
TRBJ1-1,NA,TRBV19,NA,TGTGCCAGTAGTATGGGGACCGAAGCTTTCTTT,CASSMGTEAFF
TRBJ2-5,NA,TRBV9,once,TGTGCCAGCAGCACAGAGGACGGGTGGGAGACCCAGTACTTC,CASSTEDGWETQYF
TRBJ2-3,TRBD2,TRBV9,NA,TGTGCCAGCAGCGTTGGACTAGCGGGAGTAGATACGCAGTATTTT,CASSVGLAGVDTQYF
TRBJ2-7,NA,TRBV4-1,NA,TGCGCCAGCAGCCAAGAAATTTACAGAGCCCACGAGCAGTACTTC,CASSQEIYRAHEQYF
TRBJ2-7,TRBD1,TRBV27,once,TGTGCCAGCCGGGGACAGAGCTCCTACGAGCAGTACTTC,CASRGQSSYEQYF
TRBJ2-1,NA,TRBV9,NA,TGTGCCAGCAGCGTAGGTATAATGAATGAGCAGTTCTTC,CASSVGIMNEQFF
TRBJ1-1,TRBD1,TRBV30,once,TGTGCCTGGAGTGTAGGGGGCCGGGGCACTGAAGCTTTCTTT,CAWSVGGRGTEAFF
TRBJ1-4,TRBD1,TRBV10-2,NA,TGCGCCAGCAGTGCGACAGGGGCGGGGGAAAAACTGTTTTTT,CASSATGAGEKLFF
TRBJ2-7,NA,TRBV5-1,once,TGCGCCAGCAGCCATAGAAAAGGGGGGGTAGGGTTCTACGAGCAGTACTTC,CASSHRKGGVGFYEQYF
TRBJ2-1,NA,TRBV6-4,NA,TGTGCCAGCAGTTCAGGGGGGGGCGATGAGCAGTTCTTC,CASSSGGGDEQFF
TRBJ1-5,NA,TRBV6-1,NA,TGTGCCACCAATCAGGTGAACAATCAGCCCCAGCATTTT,CATNQVNNQPQHF
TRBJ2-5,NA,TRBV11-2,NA,TGTGCCAGCAGCTTAGTTTATGTTAGTCGGAACCAAGAGACCCAGTACTTC,CASSLVYVSRNQETQYF
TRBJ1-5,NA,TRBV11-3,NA,TGTGCCAGCAGCTTGGGCGGATCCGGGGCCCAGCATTTT,CASSLGGSGAQHF
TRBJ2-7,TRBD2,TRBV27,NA,TGTGCCAGCAGTTTAGATGGACTAGCGGGAGCCGAGCAGTACTTC,CASSLDGLAGAEQYF
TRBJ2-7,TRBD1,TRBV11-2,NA,TGTGCCAGCAGGCAGGGACAGGGCTACTACGAGCAGTACTTC,CASRQGQGYYEQYF
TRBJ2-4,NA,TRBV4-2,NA,TGTGCCAGCAGCCAAGACAGGGTAGCCAAAAACATTCAGTACTTC,CASSQDRVAKNIQYF
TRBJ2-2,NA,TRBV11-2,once,TGTGCCAGCAGCTTAGCCAACACCGGGGAGCTGTTTTTT,CASSLANTGELFF
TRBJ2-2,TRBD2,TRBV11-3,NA,TGTGCCAGCAGCTTAGACGGGGGGGGGACGAACACCGGGGAGCTGTTTTTT,CASSLDGGGTNTGELFF
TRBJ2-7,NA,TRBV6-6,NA,TGTGCCAGCAGTTACTTGGTAGCCCCCTCCTACGAGCAGTACTTC,CASSYLVAPSYEQYF
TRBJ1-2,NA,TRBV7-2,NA,TGTGCCAGCAGCTTAGAAGGTTACGGCTACACCTTC,CASSLEGYGYTF
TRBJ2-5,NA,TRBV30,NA,TGTGCCTGGGGGGGTGGGGTTAGTAAAGAGACCCAGTACTTC,CAWGGGVSKETQYF
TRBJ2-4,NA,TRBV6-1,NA,TGTGCCAGCAGTGAAGCTGGGATCACGGACAGGAGGGACTTC,CASSEAGITDRRDF
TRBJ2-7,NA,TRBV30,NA,TGTGCCTGGAGTGTAAAAATGGGGGCCGGGAGGATCTACGAGCAGTACTTC,CAWSVKMGAGRIYEQYF
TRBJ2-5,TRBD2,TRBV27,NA,TGTGCCAGCTCCCCTAGCGGGAGGAGAGAGACCCAGTACTTC,CASSPSGRRETQYF
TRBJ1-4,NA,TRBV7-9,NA,TGTGCCAGCAGCTCAGGGGAGACAACTAATGAAAAACTGTTTTTT,CASSSGETTNEKLFF
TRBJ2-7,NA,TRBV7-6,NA,TGTGCCAGCAGCTTAGCCGGGGCCTCCACCTACGAGCAGTACTTC,CASSLAGASTYEQYF
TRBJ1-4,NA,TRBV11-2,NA,TGTGCCAGCAGCTTAGGGCCCCGCGCCTATGAAAAACTGTTTTTT,CASSLGPRAYEKLFF
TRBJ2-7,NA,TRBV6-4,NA,TGTGCCAGCAGTGACTCGAGGCCCTTAGGGGCTTCATCCTACGAGCAGTACTTC,CASSDSRPLGASSYEQYF
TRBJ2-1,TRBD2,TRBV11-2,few,TGTGCCAGCAGCCCAACTAGCGGGAGCCCTCGGGAGCAGTTCTTC,CASSPTSGSPREQFF
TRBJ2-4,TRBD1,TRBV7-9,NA,TGTGCCAGCAGCCAAGGACAGGGCGGTATTCGAGGTAACATTCAGTACTTC,CASSQGQGGIRGNIQYF
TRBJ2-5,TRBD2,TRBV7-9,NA,TGTGCCCTGCAGCCAGGGCGGGGGGAAGAGACCCAGTACTTC,CALQPGRGEETQYF
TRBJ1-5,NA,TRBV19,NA,TGTGCCAGTAGTATCGGGACCAATAGCAATCAGCCCCAGCATTTT,CASSIGTNSNQPQHF
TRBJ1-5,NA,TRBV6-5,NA,TGTGCCAGCAGCATCGGACGGGGTCAGCCCCAGCATTTT,CASSIGRGQPQHF